What follows is one TCR beta chain and its context. This clonotype was seen many times. Its antigen specificity is not known. Base qualities are missing; no much larger clone stands one base away. This specimen belongs to a study of T cells in Graves' hyperthyroidism and ophthalmopathy (dated by TCRdb to between 2019 and 2020). General notes on the study: Peripheral blood samples were taken at the time of initial diagnosis, prior to any treatment. A discovery cohort of roughly 96 patients, roughly 45 with Graves' ophthalmopathy and approximately 55 with stable Graves' hyperthyroidism, was used to find distinguishing TCR V-J signatures. Whether ophthalmopathy could be predicted prospectively was tested in an independent validation cohort made up of about 18 hyperthyroidism patients plus 17 patients who later progressed to ophthalmopathy. The 100 discovery patients were randomly split 7:3 into training and test sets. Thyroid tissue and blood T-cell repertoires from more than 5 Graves' hyperthyroidism patients were also compared in the study. Once sampling was done, hyperthyroidism patients were given methimazole at a starting dose of 30 mg daily, whereas ophthalmopathy patients were given high-dose intravenous methylprednisolone. According to the paper, TCR Vbeta CDR3 sequencing was carried out on more than 120 peripheral blood samples, which came from approximately 43 ophthalmopathy, some 73 hyperthyroidism and roughly 17 progressor patients.

Moderately to severely active disease, a Clinical Activity Score of at least 3, a NOSPECS grade of at least 4, and a duration under 3 months were present in ophthalmopathy patients. The study excluded patients with uncontrolled infections, other autoimmune diseases, pregnancy or lactation. Clinical symptoms, serum thyroxine and TRAb, thyroid ultrasound, and orbital computed tomography formed the basis for the diagnoses. Ficoll-Paque density gradient centrifugation was used to isolate PBMCs from 9.5 to 10 ml of fresh peripheral blood. Trizol reagent was used to extract total RNA, and RNA quality was then checked on an Agilent 2100 Bioanalyzer. From a lookup of the germline V gene (reference sequence), CDR1 and CDR2 are SEHNR and FQNEAQ. V is pared back by 5 bases and J by 6 bases, with 6 bases lying between the germline termini. Measured from the cysteine to the phenylalanine, the CDR3 is 11 residues long. Just the 33-base CDR3 DNA is kept, in frame starting at base 1.

The TCR beta CDR3 regions were amplified from RNA transcripts. For the first round of RT-PCR on the TCR CDR3, the HTBI primer set was used together with the Qiagen OneStep RT-PCR kit. A second multiplex PCR round built the libraries, followed by size selection and purification. Sequencing of the libraries was done on an Illumina HiSeq2000 using paired-end 100 bp reads. In the original analysis: SOAPnuke was used to process the raw data, removing reads that contained adapters or uncalled bases, had a mean Phred below 15, or lacked an exact match to the constant primer or identifier. High-quality paired reads were merged with COPE v1.2.5, and unique nucleotide sequences were defined as clonotypes. Clonotypes were aligned to IMGT TRBV, TRBD and TRBJ reference segments using MiTCR v1.1. The analysis was restricted to V-J combinations with a frequency above 0.0001, which together covered 99.2% of the repertoires. A TCS score was defined as the ratio of F50 (clonal expansion) to E x V (chaos), with BLOSUM62-based TCRdist applied between CDR3 peptides within each V-J. Welch's t-statistics and random forest reduced several hundred V-J features to some 14, which were used in a naive Bayes classifier (R e1071). TCRdb handled the public reads itself, with Q25 trimming in fastp and clone calling in MiXCR, and kept productive beta chains. Each CDR3 protein gets just one entry, which takes the most common genes and DNA from the rows behind it. The V and J calls were determined by TCRdb, not by the authors. This sample holds 500,000 to 800,000 distinct CDR3 sequences; about 15% were observed only once. The ten most abundant clones make up about an eighth of the sample.

Overall study outcomes, separate from this receptor: In validation, the model predicted progression to ophthalmopathy with 60% to 71% sensitivity and around 72% specificity, a median of approximately 6.7 months before onset. Ophthalmopathy was separated from stable hyperthyroidism by a 13 V-J signature model, with just over 85% sensitivity and about 81% specificity obtained in cross-validation and 80%/75% obtained in testing. Sample size was not statistically predetermined, and blinding of investigators to group allocation was not performed. Most expanded thyroid clonotypes (frequency above 0.001) were also detected in blood, a finding suggesting that blood repertoires may reflect thyroid immune responses.

Here the chain combines TRBV7-9 and TRBJ2-3, with an unclear D gene assignment. Sequencing used blood. This TCR was recovered from a woman in her 50s with Graves' ophthalmopathy. The nucleotides read TGTGCCAGCAGCGCCCCGGATACGCAGTATTTT. Translated, it gives CASSAPDTQYF. The full variable domain, completed from the reference TRBV7-9 and TRBJ2-3 proteins outside the CDR3, reads DTGVSQNPRHKITKRGQNVTFRCDPISEHNRLYWYRQTLGQGPEFLTYFQNEAQLEKSRLLSDRFSAERPKGSFSTLEIQRTEQGDSAMYLCASSAPDTQYFGPGTRLTVL.